These 14 T cell receptor beta chains were all obtained from the same sample, sequenced in a study of T cells in Graves' hyperthyroidism and ophthalmopathy. Amplification yielded TCR beta CDR3 regions, with RNA transcripts as the source. First-round RT-PCR with HTBI primers amplified the TCR CDR3 region. TCRdb processed the multiplex PCR reads anew with MiXCR; each CDR3 protein has one entry. The top ten hold more than 30% of the sample, which has fewer than 450,000 distinct CDR3 sequences, roughly 15% seen once. Material for sequencing was blood. The receptors stem from a woman in her twenties or thirties with Graves' hyperthyroidism that later progressed to Graves' ophthalmopathy.

At least ten counts were recorded for this clonotype. This rearrangement joins TRBV7-2 to TRBJ2-1, with D hard to call. CDR3 length: 14 residues. Deletions cut 1 base from V and 10 bases from J, with 14 bases between. The germline gives CDR1 SGHTA, CDR2 FQGNSA. Here the CDR3 reads CASSLVDPFVEQFF. Here the CDR3 DNA reads TGTGCCAGCAGCTTAGTGGACCCTTTTGTAGAGCAGTTCTTC.

This clonotype was found a few times. The V call is TRBV3-1, the J call TRBJ1-1, with TRBD1 as a possible D gene (6 bases). The V end was cut by 4 bases, the J end by 11 bases, with 17 bases between. Looked up from germline, CDR1 is LGHDT and CDR2 is YNNKEL (reference sequence). The CDR3 has 13 amino acids. The DNA of the CDR3 is TGTGCCAGCAGCCGTTCGCCGGGACAATCGGCTTTCTTT. Protein sequence: CASSRSPGQSAFF.

V gene TRBV6-2 or TRBV6-3 combines with J gene TRBJ2-1; the D call may be TRBD1 or TRBD2 (5 bases each). In germline, CDR1 is MNHEY, CDR2 SVGEGT. The CDR3 length is 13 residues. V was trimmed by 6 bases and J by 12 bases, leaving 18 bases between them. The CDR3 here is CASSRDPGRRQFF. Written as DNA, the CDR3 is TGTGCCAGCAGCCGGGACCCGGGTAGGCGGCAGTTCTTC.

This clonotype was found many times. The chain has TRBV4-1 and TRBJ2-3; 9 nucleotides match TRBD2. Germline V gene sequence: CDR1 MGHRA, CDR2 YSYEKL. This CDR3 region has 17 residues. V dropped 0 bases and J dropped 4; count of bases not matched to a gene: 8. CDR3 protein: CASSQDRASGVPDTQYF. The CDR3 nucleotides read TGCGCCAGCAGCCAAGATAGGGCTAGCGGGGTCCCAGATACGCAGTATTTT.

Ten or more counts support this clonotype. This chain connects TRBV20-1 to TRBJ1-3; no clear D. The CDR3 covers 12 residues. The V end was cut by 3 bases, the J end by 2 bases, with 5 bases between. Per germline, CDR1 DFQATT and CDR2 SNEGSKA (reference sequence). The CDR3 DNA sequence: TGCAGTGCTAGTAATCCTGGAAACACCATATATTTT. Its protein is CSASNPGNTIYF.

This rearrangement joins TRBV12-3 or TRBV12-4 to TRBJ1-5; D is uncertain. Deletions cut 8 bases from V and 0 bases from J, with 11 bases between. The CDR3 has 14 amino acids. Here the CDR3 reads CASSSGDSNQPQHF. The CDR3, as DNA: TGTGCCAGCTCCAGTGGGGATAGCAATCAGCCCCAGCATTTT.

V gene TRBV5-4 combines with J gene TRBJ2-3; TRBD2 agrees at 8 bases. Losses at the gene ends were 2 bases for V and 3 bases for J; bases not matched to a gene: 2. In germline, CDR1 is SGHNT, CDR2 YYREEE (reference sequence). CDR3 length: 14 amino acids. The CDR3 bases are TGTGCCAGCAGCTTCGGGGGGGCGACAGATACGCAGTATTTT. Its protein is CASSFGGATDTQYF.

This clonotype was detected a few times. This may be a read error: a much more frequent sequence differs by one nucleotide. This sequence joins TRBV2 and TRBJ2-6; perhaps TRBD1 as D (5 bases). The CDR3 spans 16 residues. Germline CDR1 is SNHLY and CDR2 is FYNNEI. The CDR3 nucleotides read TGTGCCAGCAGTGAAGCGGGGCAGCAAGGGGCCTACGTCCTGACTTTC. This translates into CASSEAGQQGAYVLTF.

The V gene is TRBV10-3, the J gene TRBJ2-5, with TRBD1 as a possible D gene (6 bases). CDR1 ENHRY and CDR2 SYGVKD come from the germline V gene. This CDR3 has 12 residues. Trimming cost V 6 bases and J 9 bases, with 14 bases left between them. The DNA for the CDR3 is TGTGCCATCAGCTCAGGGGTGGAGGCCCAGTACTTC. Translated, it gives CAISSGVEAQYF.

This clonotype was seen many times. The chain couples TRBV28 to TRBJ1-1; no clear D. V was shortened by 5 bases and J by 1 base, with 11 bases between the two germline ends. CDR3 length: 14 residues. Per the germline V gene, CDR1 is MDHEN and CDR2 is SYDVKM. The CDR3 loop is CASSGYLPNTEAFF. The CDR3 nucleotides read TGTGCCAGCAGTGGCTACCTCCCGAACACTGAAGCTTTCTTT. The whole variable domain, remainder taken from reference TRBV28 and TRBJ1-1, is DVKVTQSSRYLVKRTGEKVFLECVQDMDHENMFWYRQDPGLGLRLIYFSYDVKMKEKGDIPEGYSVSREKKERFSLILESASTNQTSMYLCASSGYLPNTEAFFGQGTRLTVV.

At least ten counts were recorded for this clonotype. The gene calls are TRBV29-1 and TRBJ1-1; D gene unclear. Trimming left V 6 bases short and J 0 bases short, with 14 bases between. Germline CDR1 SQVTM, CDR2 ANQGSEA. The CDR3 extends over 14 amino acids. The CDR3 here is CSVLRSRVNTEAFF. The CDR3 DNA is TGCAGCGTCCTAAGGAGTAGGGTGAACACTGAAGCTTTCTTT.

In this sample, this clonotype turned up many times. This chain links TRBV20-1 with TRBJ1-1; D is unresolved. Per germline, CDR1 DFQATT and CDR2 SNEGSKA (reference sequence). The CDR3 contains 13 residues. V was pared by 1 base and J by 5 bases, with 11 bases between. CDR3 DNA sequence: TGCAGTGCTAGAGGGGCCATGGGGACTGAAGCTTTCTTT. Residues: CSARGAMGTEAFF.

The chain joins TRBV3-1 to TRBJ2-2, with D possibly matching TRBD2 (5 bases). The CDR3 has 15 amino acids. V was cut by 6 bases and J by 3 bases, with 14 bases left in between. CDR1 is LGHDT, CDR2 YNNKEL, per germline (reference sequence). CDR3 nucleotides: TGTGCCAGCAGGCAGACGGGGTGGGACACCGGGGAGCTGTTTTTT. Translated: CASRQTGWDTGELFF.

This chain joins TRBV10-3 and TRBJ2-1, with D perhaps TRBD2 (7 bases). Trimming cost V 4 bases and J 0 bases, with 13 bases left between them. CDR1 is ENHRY and CDR2 is SYGVKD in the germline V gene. The length of the CDR3 is 16 residues. DNA for the CDR3: TGTGCCATCAGTGTCGGAGGGGGGGGCTCCTACAATGAGCAGTTCTTC. This translates into CAISVGGGGSYNEQFF.